Below, 14 T cell receptor beta chains from the same sample are listed, as sequenced in a study of human T cells and chemical hapten exposure. Stated time point: pre-sensitization, week 0. Stated treatment: therapeutic diphenylcyclopropenone sensitization with weekly scalp DPC. One entry per CDR3 protein results from TCRdb running MiXCR on the RACE reads. Among fewer than 200,000 distinct CDR3 sequences listed, roughly 30% were seen once. The starting material was whole blood, obtained in connection with sensitization to the hapten diphenylcyclopropenone (DPC). Receptors were obtained from a woman between 25 and 40 years old with alopecia areata. Some clones in this sample may be carry-over from other donors' samples.

The V call is TRBV7-2, the J call TRBJ1-2; perhaps TRBD1 as D (5 bases). Trimming cost V 5 bases and J 8 bases, with 18 bases left between them. Germline assignment: CDR1 SGHTA and CDR2 FQGNSA. The CDR3 has 14 amino acids. CDR3 region: CASSPRTGTKGYTF. The CDR3 nucleotides read TGTGCCAGCAGCCCACGGACGGGGACGAAGGGCTACACCTTC.

This chain links TRBV9 with TRBJ1-1, with unresolved D. Trimming pared 1 base from V and 1 base from J, leaving 8 bases between. Germline values: CDR1 SGDLS, CDR2 YYNGEE. The CDR3 contains 14 residues. The CDR3 DNA reads TGTGCCAGCAGCGTATCCGCCCGGAACACTGAAGCTTTCTTT. This codes for CASSVSARNTEAFF.

In its sample, this clonotype was seen a few times. J is TRBJ2-1 and V is TRBV11-2; TRBD2 aligns across 8 bases. Germline loops: CDR1 SGHAT, CDR2 FQNNGV. This CDR3 has 16 residues. The J segment lost 4 bases and the V segment lost 5 bases, leaving 10 bases of the junction unmatched. CDR3 amino acids: CASSPRQAGVYNEQFF. The DNA of the CDR3 is TGTGCCAGCAGCCCCCGTCAAGCGGGAGTTTACAATGAGCAGTTCTTC.

The J gene is TRBJ2-5, the V gene TRBV29-1; TRBD1 is a possible D gene (5 bases). CDR3 length: 12 residues. V lost 2 bases to trimming and J lost 5 bases, with 9 bases between them. The germline V gene has CDR1 SQVTM and CDR2 ANQGSEA. CDR3 nucleotide sequence: TGCAGCGTTGAACTGGCAGGGGAGACCCAGTACTTC. Translated, it gives CSVELAGETQYF.

V usage is TRBV24-1 and J usage is TRBJ2-5, with TRBD1 identical over 7 bases. Unmatched junction bases numbered 3, after V lost 3 bases and J lost 3 bases. The CDR3 spans 14 residues. Germline V gene lookup returns CDR1 KGHDR and CDR2 SFDVKD. The CDR3: CATSDADREETQYF. The CDR3 coding sequence is TGTGCCACCAGTGATGCTGACAGGGAAGAGACCCAGTACTTC.

This clonotype was seen a handful of times. The chain employs TRBV18 and TRBJ2-2, with D possibly TRBD2 on 6 matching bases. The CDR3 sequence is 15 residues long. The germline V gene encodes CDR1 KGHSH and CDR2 LQKENI. V gave up 3 bases and J gave up 8 bases, with 16 bases separating them. The CDR3 bases are TGTGCCAGCTCACCGTCCCCTAGCGTTTCTGGGGAGCTGTTTTTT. It encodes CASSPSPSVSGELFF.

This chain links TRBV10-3 with TRBJ2-7; D remains ambiguous. This CDR3 spans 12 amino acids. The V and J ends lost 5 bases and 2 bases respectively, with 7 bases between them. Germline CDR1 is ENHRY and CDR2 is SYGVKD. The CDR3 protein is CAISLNTYEQYF. CDR3 coding DNA: TGTGCCATCAGTCTAAATACCTACGAGCAGTACTTC.

This chain connects TRBV6-2 or TRBV6-3 to TRBJ2-1; 11 nucleotides align to TRBD2. In germline, CDR1 is MNHEY, CDR2 SVGEGT. Unmatched junction bases numbered 8, after V lost 0 bases and J lost 1 base. This CDR3 has 19 amino acids. CDR3 amino acids: CASSYSLAGDIGSYNEQFF. CDR3 DNA: TGTGCCAGCAGTTACTCACTAGCGGGAGATATCGGATCCTACAATGAGCAGTTCTTC.

V and J are TRBV2 and TRBJ1-2, with TRBD1 as a possible D gene (6 bases). V was trimmed by 5 bases and J by 6 bases, leaving 10 bases between them. Germline V gene data show CDR1 as SNHLY and CDR2 as FYNNEI. The CDR3 loop spans 12 amino acids. The CDR3, as DNA: TGTGCCAGCAGTCTGGGGGCCGATGGCTACACCTTC. Translated, it gives CASSLGADGYTF.

V gene TRBV5-1 combines with J gene TRBJ1-4; 9 bases are shared with TRBD1. V lost 2 bases and J lost 8; bases outside the gene matches: 4. The CDR3 loop spans 14 amino acids. CDR1 and CDR2 from the germline V gene are SGHRS and YFSETQ. This CDR3 reads CASSLQGAGEKLFF. In nucleotides, the CDR3 is TGCGCCAGCAGCTTACAGGGGGCAGGGGAAAAACTGTTTTTT.

The V and J genes are TRBV20-1 and TRBJ2-1; TRBD2 aligns across 10 bases. Germline V gives CDR1 DFQATT, CDR2 SNEGSKA (reference sequence). The junction had 4 bases not matched to a gene; V was cut back by 0 bases and J by 5 bases. The length of the CDR3 is 15 residues. CDR3 sequence reads: CSARDKRGGDNEQFF. The CDR3 nucleotides are TGCAGTGCTAGAGACAAGCGGGGGGGCGACAATGAGCAGTTCTTC.

The chain recombines TRBV5-6 with TRBJ1-2, with D perhaps TRBD1 (6 bases). The germline V gene has CDR1 SGHDT and CDR2 YYEEEE. The ends were cut back, 4 bases at V and 0 bases at J, with 16 bases in the middle. CDR3 length: 16 amino acids. CDR3 region: CASSQYPRTANYGYTF. The CDR3 nucleotides read TGTGCCAGCAGCCAATACCCGCGGACAGCTAACTATGGCTACACCTTC.

This chain connects TRBV4-3 to TRBJ2-2; TRBD1 aligns across 7 bases. Germline loops: CDR1 LGHNA, CDR2 YSLEER. CDR3 size: 16 residues. V lost 3 bases, J lost 4 bases, and 8 bases stayed unmatched. The CDR3 loop is CASSQNRDRRTGELFF. The DNA for the CDR3 is TGCGCCAGCAGCCAGAACCGGGACAGACGCACCGGGGAGCTGTTTTTT.

The chain uses TRBV12-3 or TRBV12-4 and TRBJ1-1; 7 nucleotides line up with TRBD1. The CDR3 covers 14 residues. The trim removed 6 bases at V and 1 base at J, leaving 5 bases unmatched. CDR3 region: CASSVTGKNTEAFF. The CDR3 DNA follows: TGTGCCAGCAGCGTGACAGGGAAGAACACTGAAGCTTTCTTT.